This entry concerns a single TCR beta chain. The record originates from a study of blood T cell repertoires in COVID-19. Background on the study: The samples span acute and convalescent COVID-19 from the United States, Italy and Spain.

Per the study methods: Counts of nucleated cells, estimated from reference gene primer amplification, were obtained. Sequencing was performed with immunoSEQ multiplex PCR; in TCRdb, only in-frame clones are kept and a portion is missing. V and J calls and clone size come straight from that table; D and trimming were deduced from the DNA. The sample has some 260,000 clones, about 85% seen once. From germline, CDR1 is SGDLS and CDR2 YYNGEE. The CDR3 loop spans 15 amino acids. J lost 7 bases, V lost 4 bases, and 7 bases had no gene match. Sequencing was carried out using peripheral blood. The gene calls are TRBV9 and TRBJ2-2; TRBD1 matches 10 bases. This TCR was recovered from a man aged 18 to 35 with active or convalescent COVID-19. CDR3 in amino acids: CASSPPGQGFGELFF. CDR3 sequence (DNA): TGTGCCAGCAGCCCACCGGGACAGGGGTTCGGGGAGCTGTTTTTT.